This is a list of T cell receptor beta chains from one sample in a study of CD8 T cells in ankylosing spondylitis. TCRdb re-analysed the 5' RACE reads in MiXCR, keeping a single row per CDR3 protein. The sample consists of 300,000 to 400,000 distinct CDR3 sequences, 20% to 25% of them appearing once. Sequenced sample: blood, either unsorted or a sorted T cell fraction (not recorded which). The receptors here all came from a male donor with ankylosing spondylitis or in good health (not recorded which). The conserved cysteine and the conserved F or W are not part of the CDR3 here. The order of the fields is J gene, V gene, CDR3 protein.

J gene: TRBJ1-1; V gene: TRBV11-1; CDR3 protein: ASSPLGVNTEAF
J gene: TRBJ2-1; V gene: TRBV11-2; CDR3 protein: ASSRSYSGGKYNEQF
J gene: TRBJ2-1; V gene: TRBV28; CDR3 protein: ASSRGGSMGQF
J gene: TRBJ2-3; V gene: TRBV7-9; CDR3 protein: ASSPQATDTQY
J gene: TRBJ2-3; V gene: TRBV10-2; CDR3 protein: ASSIQGGGGSTDTQY
J gene: TRBJ1-1; V gene: TRBV7-9; CDR3 protein: ASSPLGTDTEAF
J gene: TRBJ2-2; V gene: TRBV7-8; CDR3 protein: ASSARGLEGTGELF
J gene: TRBJ2-1; V gene: TRBV7-9; CDR3 protein: ASSSDLAGEQF
J gene: TRBJ2-6; V gene: TRBV6-5; CDR3 protein: ASSYGSSGANVLT
J gene: TRBJ2-1; V gene: TRBV5-6; CDR3 protein: ASSGTSVGSYNEQF
J gene: TRBJ2-7; V gene: TRBV25-1; CDR3 protein: ASSGQTGTPYEQY
J gene: TRBJ2-7; V gene: TRBV9; CDR3 protein: ASSVDSGGSGEQY
J gene: TRBJ2-7; V gene: TRBV7-9; CDR3 protein: ASSAVHRGLRSYEQY
J gene: TRBJ1-1; V gene: TRBV27; CDR3 protein: ASSSIGAREAF
J gene: TRBJ2-3; V gene: TRBV27; CDR3 protein: ASSPGGSVGDTQY
J gene: TRBJ2-1; V gene: TRBV30; CDR3 protein: AWSGGAASNEQF
J gene: TRBJ2-7; V gene: TRBV7-9; CDR3 protein: ASSPMVGSLRYEQY
J gene: TRBJ2-7; V gene: TRBV7-9; CDR3 protein: ASSPPGQGTGEQY
J gene: TRBJ2-3; V gene: TRBV9; CDR3 protein: ASSEDRSTDTQY
J gene: TRBJ2-7; V gene: TRBV18; CDR3 protein: ASSTGTSIYEQY
J gene: TRBJ2-5; V gene: TRBV12-3/TRBV12-4; CDR3 protein: ASSSGTEAGETQY
J gene: TRBJ2-1; V gene: TRBV20-1; CDR3 protein: SASRPARNEQF
J gene: TRBJ1-3; V gene: TRBV5-6; CDR3 protein: ASSLGDRGHGNTIY
J gene: TRBJ2-1; V gene: TRBV2; CDR3 protein: ASSGGLYNEQF
J gene: TRBJ2-7; V gene: TRBV3-1; CDR3 protein: ASSKWSLTYEQY
J gene: TRBJ2-1; V gene: TRBV20-1; CDR3 protein: SASTGLSSYNEQF
J gene: TRBJ2-7; V gene: TRBV9; CDR3 protein: ASSVRGETYEQY
J gene: TRBJ2-5; V gene: TRBV10-2; CDR3 protein: ASSRQGGTQETQY
J gene: TRBJ1-2; V gene: TRBV9; CDR3 protein: ASSVDPSRVDYGYT
J gene: TRBJ2-5; V gene: TRBV12-3/TRBV12-4; CDR3 protein: ASSSYGETQETQY
J gene: TRBJ2-3; V gene: TRBV9; CDR3 protein: ASSPQHRDSPNVYLDTQY
J gene: TRBJ2-5; V gene: TRBV29-1; CDR3 protein: SAIRETQY
J gene: TRBJ2-5; V gene: TRBV7-9; CDR3 protein: ASSADGKETQY
J gene: TRBJ1-5; V gene: TRBV27; CDR3 protein: ASSFQGRNQPQH
J gene: TRBJ2-1; V gene: TRBV30; CDR3 protein: AWSSGTGLSREQF
J gene: TRBJ2-5; V gene: TRBV28; CDR3 protein: ASSPTGTIFVETQY
J gene: TRBJ1-2; V gene: TRBV6-5; CDR3 protein: ASSYSPLPSSYGYT
J gene: TRBJ2-1; V gene: TRBV4-1; CDR3 protein: ASSQATGPSF
J gene: TRBJ2-7; V gene: TRBV29-1; CDR3 protein: SVVGRLNEQY
J gene: TRBJ2-7; V gene: TRBV11-2; CDR3 protein: ASSLVPRDRYYEQY
J gene: TRBJ2-5; V gene: TRBV7-9; CDR3 protein: ASSPDLQETQY
J gene: TRBJ2-1; V gene: TRBV12-3/TRBV12-4; CDR3 protein: ASRTTNEQF
J gene: TRBJ2-5; V gene: TRBV12-3/TRBV12-4; CDR3 protein: ASSFGVGIETQY
J gene: TRBJ2-1; V gene: TRBV6-5; CDR3 protein: ASSYSGTSGPTDEQF
J gene: TRBJ2-7; V gene: TRBV3-1; CDR3 protein: ASSPSLGMSYEQY
J gene: TRBJ2-5; V gene: TRBV5-6; CDR3 protein: ASSLGPTTGGETQY